This record concerns one T cell receptor (beta chain) sequence. In the source study's methods: Estimation of nucleated cell counts relied on the amplification of reference gene primers. Clones were sequenced by immunoSEQ multiplex PCR, and TCRdb holds only the in-frame ones, with some missing. For V, J and clone size, that table is used; D and trimming come from the DNA. The top ten clones hold 0.9% to 1% of a sample with about 250,000 clones, around 89% of them seen once. These data originate in a study of blood T cell repertoires in COVID-19. This CDR3 region has 17 residues. Trimming at V came to 0 bases and at J to 4 bases, leaving 9 bases not matched to a gene. Looked up from germline, CDR1 is MRHNA and CDR2 is SNTAGT.

This rearrangement joins TRBV6-4 to TRBJ2-3, with TRBD1 matching 8 bases. The sample was peripheral blood. The TCR comes from a woman between 35 and 50 years old who had recovered from COVID-19. CDR3 region: CASSDSFGAGGPDTQYF. CDR3 bases: TGTGCCAGCAGTGACTCGTTTGGGGCAGGGGGCCCAGATACGCAGTATTTT.